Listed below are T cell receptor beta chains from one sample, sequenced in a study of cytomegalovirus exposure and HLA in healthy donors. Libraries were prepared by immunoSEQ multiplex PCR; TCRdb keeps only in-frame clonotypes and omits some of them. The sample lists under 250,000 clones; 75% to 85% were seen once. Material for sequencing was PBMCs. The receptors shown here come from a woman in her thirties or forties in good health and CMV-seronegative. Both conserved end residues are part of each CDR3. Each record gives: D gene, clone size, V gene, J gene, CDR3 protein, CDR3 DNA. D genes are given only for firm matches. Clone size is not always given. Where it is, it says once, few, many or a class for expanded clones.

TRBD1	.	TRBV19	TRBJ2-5	CASSTGSQETQYF	TGTGCCAGCTCGACAGGGTCCCAAGAGACCCAGTACTTC
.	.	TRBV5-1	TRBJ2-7	CASRRPGSHEQYF	TGCGCCAGCAGACGTCCAGGGTCGCACGAGCAGTACTTC
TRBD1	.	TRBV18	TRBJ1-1	CASSPNMGQGQDEAFF	TGTGCCAGCTCCCCGAATATGGGACAGGGGCAGGATGAAGCTTTCTTT
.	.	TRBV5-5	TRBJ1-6	CASSFSRGLLASPLHF	TGTGCCAGCAGCTTTTCCCGCGGCCTCTTAGCCTCACCCCTCCACTTT
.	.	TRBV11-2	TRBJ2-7	CASSLDPRGKGYEQYF	TGTGCCAGCAGCTTAGATCCCCGGGGAAAGGGCTACGAGCAGTACTTC
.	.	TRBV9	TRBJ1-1	CASSVEVSDLRAFF	TGTGCCAGCAGCGTAGAAGTTAGCGACCTGAGAGCTTTCTTT
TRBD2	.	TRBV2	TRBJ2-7	CASSVLYGGGNEQYF	TGTGCCAGCAGTGTCTTGTATGGGGGGGGGAACGAGCAGTACTTC
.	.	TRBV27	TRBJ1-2	CASSWTATYGYTF	TGTGCCAGCAGTTGGACAGCGACCTATGGCTACACCTTC
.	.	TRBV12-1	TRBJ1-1	CASSFGRGVNTEAFF	TGTGCCAGCAGCTTTGGGCGGGGGGTGAACACTGAAGCTTTCTTT
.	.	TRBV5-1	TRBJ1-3	CASSFGGPNTIYF	TGCGCCAGCAGCTTTGGAGGGCCAAACACCATATATTTT
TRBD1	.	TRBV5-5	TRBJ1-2	CASSLTGGPGLAGYTF	TGTGCCAGCAGCTTGACAGGGGGCCCTGGTTTGGCTGGCTACACCTTC
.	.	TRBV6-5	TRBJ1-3	CASSYLSSNTIYF	TGTGCCAGCAGTTACTTATCTTCTAACACCATATATTTT
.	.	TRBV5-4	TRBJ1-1	CASSPPKGNVNTEAFF	TGTGCCAGCAGCCCGCCCAAGGGGAACGTGAACACTGAAGCTTTCTTT
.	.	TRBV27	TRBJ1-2	CASSLTGGNYGYTF	TGTGCCAGCAGTTTAACGGGGGGTAACTATGGCTACACCTTC
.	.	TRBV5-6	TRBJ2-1	CASGLQNEQFF	TGTGCCAGCGGCCTGCAGAATGAGCAGTTCTTC
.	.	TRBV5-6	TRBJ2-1	CASSLYGTSDEQFF	TGTGCCAGCAGCTTGTATGGGACAAGCGATGAGCAGTTCTTC
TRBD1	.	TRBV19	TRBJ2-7	CASAQGARSFEQYF	TGTGCCAGCGCCCAGGGGGCGCGGTCTTTCGAGCAGTACTTC
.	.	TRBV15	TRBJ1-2	CATSRDGTGPGSNYDYTF	TGTGCCACCAGCAGAGACGGAACAGGGCCAGGATCTAACTATGACTACACCTTC
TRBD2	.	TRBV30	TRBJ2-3	CAGGRLARVGQYF	TGTGCCGGTGGGCGACTAGCGAGAGTTGGGCAGTATTTT
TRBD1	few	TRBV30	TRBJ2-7	CAWSVGQGAAYEQYF	TGTGCCTGGAGTGTAGGGCAGGGGGCCGCCTACGAGCAGTACTTC
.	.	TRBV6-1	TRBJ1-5	CASSEVGQPQHF	TGTGCCAGCAGTGAAGTCGGTCAGCCCCAGCATTTT
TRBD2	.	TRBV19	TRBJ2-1	CASTAGGPVNEQFF	TGTGCCAGCACAGCGGGAGGGCCGGTGAATGAGCAGTTCTTC
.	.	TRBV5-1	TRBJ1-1	CASSLAAGIPEAFF	TGCGCCAGCAGCTTGGCCGCAGGGATCCCTGAAGCTTTCTTT
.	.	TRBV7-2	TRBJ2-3	CASSPGNPTDTQYF	TGTGCCAGCAGCCCAGGAAATCCCACAGATACGCAGTATTTT
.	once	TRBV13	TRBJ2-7	CASSLLTGRGNSMVYEQYF	TGTGCCAGCAGCCTTCTTACCGGACGCGGGAACTCTATGGTATACGAGCAGTACTTC
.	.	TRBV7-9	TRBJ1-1	CASSINRQSTNTEAFF	TGTGCCAGCAGCATTAATAGACAGAGCACGAACACTGAAGCTTTCTTT
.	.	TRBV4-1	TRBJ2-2	CASSQPALGDLANTGELFF	TGCGCCAGCAGCCAACCAGCGTTAGGTGATTTAGCGAACACCGGGGAGCTGTTTTTT
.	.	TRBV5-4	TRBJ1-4	CASSHGGLGEKLFF	TGTGCCAGCAGCCACGGGGGGCTGGGCGAAAAACTGTTTTTT
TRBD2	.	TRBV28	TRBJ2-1	CASLLAGGRGGSAYNEQFF	TGTGCCAGCTTACTAGCGGGAGGGCGTGGGGGGTCCGCCTACAATGAGCAGTTCTTC
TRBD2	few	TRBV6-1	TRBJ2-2	CASSDISGSHGELFF	TGTGCCAGCAGTGATATAAGCGGGAGTCACGGGGAGCTGTTTTTT
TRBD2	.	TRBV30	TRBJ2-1	CAWSALAGAYNEQFF	TGTGCCTGGAGTGCACTAGCGGGAGCCTACAATGAGCAGTTCTTC
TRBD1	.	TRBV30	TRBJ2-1	CAWTTGGYNEQFF	TGTGCCTGGACGACAGGGGGCTACAATGAGCAGTTCTTC
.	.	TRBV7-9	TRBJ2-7	CASGVETYEQYF	TGTGCCAGCGGAGTGGAGACCTACGAGCAGTACTTC
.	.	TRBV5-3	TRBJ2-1	CARSGQSLFLNNEQFF	TGTGCCAGAAGTGGGCAGAGTCTATTCCTGAACAATGAGCAGTTCTTC
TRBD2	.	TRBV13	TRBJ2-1	CASSLSLAGSNEQFF	TGTGCCAGCAGCTTAAGCCTAGCGGGAAGTAATGAGCAGTTCTTC
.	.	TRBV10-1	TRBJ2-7	CASSEQDFYEQYF	TGCGCCAGCAGTGAGCAGGACTTCTACGAGCAGTACTTC
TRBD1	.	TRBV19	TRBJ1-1	CASSIDRDRVDGNTEAFF	TGTGCCAGTAGTATAGATAGGGACAGGGTGGACGGGAACACTGAAGCTTTCTTT
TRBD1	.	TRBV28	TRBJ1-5	CASSFRQGAPNQPQHF	TGTGCCAGCAGTTTCCGACAGGGGGCCCCAAATCAGCCCCAGCATTTT
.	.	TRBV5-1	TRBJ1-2	CASSPPGQGNGYTF	TGCGCCAGCAGCCCCCCAGGGCAGGGGAATGGCTACACCTTC
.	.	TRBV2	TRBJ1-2	CASSVWGRYGYTF	TGTGCCAGCAGTGTTTGGGGGCGATATGGCTACACCTTC
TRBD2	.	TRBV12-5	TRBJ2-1	CASGLAAGYNEQFF	TGTGCTAGTGGTTTGGCAGCGGGGTACAATGAGCAGTTCTTC
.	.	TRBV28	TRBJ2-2	CASSLLNGAGETGELFF	TGTGCCAGCAGTTTATTGAATGGGGCAGGGGAGACCGGGGAGCTGTTTTTT
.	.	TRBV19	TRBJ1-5	CASSGGMYQPQHF	TGTGCCAGTAGCGGGGGGATGTATCAGCCCCAGCATTTT
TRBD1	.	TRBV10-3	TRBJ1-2	CAISPQGASGYTF	TGTGCCATCAGTCCACAGGGGGCGAGCGGCTACACCTTC
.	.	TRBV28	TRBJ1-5	CASSSGRQPQHF	TGTGCCAGCAGTTCGGGTCGTCAGCCCCAGCATTTT
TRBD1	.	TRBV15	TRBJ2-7	CATSTRTGTDRYEQYF	TGTGCCACCAGCACCAGGACCGGGACAGATCGCTACGAGCAGTACTTC
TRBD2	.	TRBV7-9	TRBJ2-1	CSSSSETSGRGDEQFF	TGTTCCAGCAGCTCCGAGACTAGCGGGAGAGGGGATGAGCAGTTCTTC
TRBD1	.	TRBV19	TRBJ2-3	CASSTLYRGYDTDTQYF	TGTGCCAGTAGTACCCTTTACAGGGGATACGACACAGATACGCAGTATTTT
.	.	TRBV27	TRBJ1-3	CASSLRGASGGNTIYF	TGTGCCAGCAGTTTACGGGGGGCATCTGGGGGAAACACCATATATTTT
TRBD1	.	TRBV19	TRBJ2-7	CASSRRDRGGYEQYF	TGTGCCAGTAGTCGACGGGACAGGGGGGGGTACGAGCAGTACTTC
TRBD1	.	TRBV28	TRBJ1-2	CASSPPDRGGYTF	TGTGCCAGCAGCCCACCCGACAGGGGCGGCTACACCTTC
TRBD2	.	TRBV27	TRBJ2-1	CASSLLAGVLNEQFF	TGTGCCAGCAGTTTACTAGCGGGAGTACTTAATGAGCAGTTCTTC
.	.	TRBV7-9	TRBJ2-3	CASSPQDTRQESGTDTQYF	TGTGCCAGCAGCCCCCAGGACACCAGGCAGGAGTCGGGCACAGATACGCAGTATTTT
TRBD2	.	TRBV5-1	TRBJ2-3	CASSLLGGSTDTQYF	TGCGCCAGCAGCTTGTTGGGGGGGAGCACAGATACGCAGTATTTT
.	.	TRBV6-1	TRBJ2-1	CASSGEWSSYNEQFF	TGTGCCAGCAGTGGAGAGTGGAGCTCCTACAATGAGCAGTTCTTC
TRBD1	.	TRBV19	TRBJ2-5	CASSGTGTGIETQYF	TGTGCCAGTAGTGGGACCGGGACAGGGATAGAGACCCAGTACTTC
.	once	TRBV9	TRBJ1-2	CASSVSLRQPYGYTF	TGTGCCAGCAGCGTCTCGTTGCGGCAGCCTTATGGCTACACCTTC
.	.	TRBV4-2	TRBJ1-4	CASSPPREKLFF	TGTGCCAGCAGCCCTCCCCGTGAAAAACTGTTTTTT